This T cell receptor (beta chain) was identified during a study of control samples from healthy donors and cancer patients. The CDR3 has 15 residues. The J segment lost 2 bases and the V segment lost 4 bases, leaving 8 bases of the junction unmatched. The germline V gene has CDR1 SGHRS and CDR2 YFSETQ. This clone was detected once. Sequenced by immunoSEQ multiplex PCR; TCRdb stores in-frame clones only, minus some. The sample yields 120,000 or so clones, less than 90% seen once. The rearrangement joins TRBV5-1 to TRBJ1-1, with 7 bases identical to TRBD1. This TCR derives from a man aged 18 to 29 in good health. Sequenced material: blood. Written as DNA, the CDR3 is TGCGCCAGCAGCCCCCGGGACAGCCTTAACACTGAAGCTTTCTTT. As protein: CASSPRDSLNTEAFF. The whole variable domain, filled in from reference TRBV5-1 and TRBJ1-1, reads KAGVTQTPRYLIKTRGQQVTLSCSPISGHRSVSWYQQTPGQGLQFLFEYFSETQRNKGNFPGRFSGRQFSNSRSEMNVSTLELGDSALYLCASSPRDSLNTEAFFGQGTRLTVV.